Listed here are 17 T cell receptor beta chains from one sample, sequenced in a study of blood T cell repertoires in COVID-19. Using immunoSEQ multiplex PCR, the repertoire was profiled, and TCRdb retains in-frame clones only, with some absent. The table records about 98,000 clones, 86% of them present only once. Sequenced material: peripheral blood. The receptors shown here come from a man aged 50 to 59 with acute or convalescent COVID-19.

CDR3 residues: CASSTGQPWNEQFF. The DNA for the CDR3 is TGTGCCAGTAGTACGGGACAGCCGTGGAATGAGCAGTTCTTC. The V call is TRBV19, the J call TRBJ2-1; 7 nucleotides match TRBD1. This CDR3 contains 14 residues. V dropped 4 bases and J dropped 7; count of bases not matched to a gene: 7. CDR1 is LNHDA and CDR2 is SQIVND in the germline V gene (reference sequence). The full variable domain, in which reference TRBV19 and TRBJ2-1 provide the parts outside the CDR3, is DGGITQSPKYLFRKEGQNVTLSCEQNLNHDAMYWYRQDPGQGLRLIYYSQIVNDFQKGDIAEGYSVSREKKESFPLTVTSAQKNPTAFYLCASSTGQPWNEQFFGPGTRLTVL.

The rearrangement uses TRBV5-4 and TRBJ1-2; 9 bases are shared with TRBD1. V lost 4 bases, J lost 1 base, and 11 bases stayed unmatched. The CDR3 is made up of 17 amino acids. CDR1 and CDR2 (germline): SGHNT, YYREEE (reference sequence). The DNA of the CDR3 is TGTGCCAGCAGCGTCCGATCTCCGGGACAGGGTAACTATGGCTACACCTTC. The encoded protein is CASSVRSPGQGNYGYTF.

This clone appeared a few times. The V and J genes are TRBV10-1 and TRBJ1-4, with 7 bases aligning to TRBD1. The CDR3 contains 13 residues. The V gene's germline CDR1 is WNHNN and CDR2 SYGVQD (reference sequence). V was clipped by 8 bases and J by 14 bases; unmatched bases: 14. The CDR3 here is CASSGTRGDGLFF. In DNA form, the CDR3 reads TGCGCCAGCTCTGGAACCAGGGGGGATGGTCTGTTTTTT.

J is TRBJ1-5 and V is TRBV2, with D unclear. CDR3 size: 14 residues. Germline lookup yields CDR1 SNHLY and CDR2 FYNNEI. V lost 1 base to trimming and J lost 0 bases, with 4 bases between them. Here the CDR3 reads CASSEGSSNQPQHF. As DNA, the CDR3 is TGTGCCAGCAGTGAAGGGAGTAGCAATCAGCCCCAGCATTTT.

The chain has TRBV14 and TRBJ2-7; 7 bases align to TRBD1. The CDR3 runs to 14 residues. Germline-derived CDR1 and CDR2 are SGHDN and FVKESK. The V and J ends lost 1 base and 0 bases, in that order; junction bases with no gene match: 0. The CDR3 sequence is CASSQGTGSYEQYF. In DNA form, the CDR3 reads TGTGCCAGCAGCCAAGGGACAGGCTCCTACGAGCAGTACTTC.

The chain links TRBV19 to TRBJ2-7; the D is unclear. Germline assignment: CDR1 LNHDA and CDR2 SQIVND (reference sequence). V was clipped by 1 base and J by 0 bases, with 10 bases between them. The CDR3 has 15 amino acids. DNA of the CDR3: TGTGCCAGTAGTATAGCTCCGGTGAGCTCCTACGAGCAGTACTTC. Translated, it gives CASSIAPVSSYEQYF.

This rearrangement joins TRBV6-8 to TRBJ1-1; 8 bases are shared with TRBD1. This CDR3 spans 17 amino acids. The trim removed 2 bases at V and 0 bases at J, leaving 8 bases unmatched. CDR1 and CDR2 from the germline V gene are MNHGY and SAAAGT. The chain's CDR3 is CASSYGGRGQLNTEAFF. CDR3 nucleotides: TGTGCCAGCAGTTACGGAGGCAGGGGGCAGTTGAACACTGAAGCTTTCTTT.

This clone was counted once. The chain joins TRBV4-1 to TRBJ2-7, with 11 bases matching TRBD2. CDR3 size: 15 residues. V lost 2 bases, J lost 4 bases, and 4 bases stayed unmatched. Germline CDR1 reads MGHRA; CDR2 reads YSYEKL. CDR3 nucleotide sequence: TGCGCCAGCAGCCAACTAATAGCGGGAGGGTACGAGCAGTACTTC. Encoded protein: CASSQLIAGGYEQYF.

The genes are TRBV18 and TRBJ2-2; the match to TRBD1 covers 9 bases. V trimming: 0 bases; J trimming: 6 bases; junction bases outside the gene matches: 5. Germline V gene data show CDR1 as KGHSH and CDR2 as LQKENI. This CDR3 region has 16 residues. The CDR3 sequence is CASSPPGQGWAGELFF. CDR3 coding DNA: TGTGCCAGCTCACCACCGGGACAGGGATGGGCCGGGGAGCTGTTTTTT.

The J gene is TRBJ1-6, the V gene TRBV11-2, with 7 bases identical to TRBD1. Per the germline V gene, CDR1 is SGHAT and CDR2 is FQNNGV. V lost 6 bases, J lost 1 base, and 6 bases stayed unmatched. The CDR3 extends over 16 amino acids. CDR3 protein: CASSMQGESYNSPLHF. DNA of the CDR3: TGTGCCAGCAGTATGCAGGGGGAGTCCTATAATTCACCCCTCCACTTT.

The chain recombines TRBV19 with TRBJ2-7, with 7 bases lining up with TRBD2. CDR3 length equals 18 residues. The germline gives CDR1 LNHDA, CDR2 SQIVND (reference sequence). V was pared by 1 base and J by 2 bases, with 14 bases of the junction left unmatched. The CDR3 protein is CASSIGSFAAGVAYEQYF. Here the CDR3 DNA reads TGTGCCAGTAGTATAGGCAGTTTCGCGGCGGGGGTCGCCTACGAGCAGTACTTC.

The chain links TRBV5-1 to TRBJ2-1; TRBD2 matches 10 bases. The CDR3 has 17 residues. Germline values: CDR1 SGHRS, CDR2 YFSETQ. J gave up 6 bases and V 0 bases, and 9 bases lay outside the gene matches. The CDR3, as DNA: TGCGCCAGCAGCTTGGGGTCAGCGGCTAGCGGGAGCAATGAGCAGTTCTTC. It is translated as CASSLGSAASGSNEQFF. Filled out from reference TRBV5-1 and TRBJ2-1, the complete variable domain reads KAGVTQTPRYLIKTRGQQVTLSCSPISGHRSVSWYQQTPGQGLQFLFEYFSETQRNKGNFPGRFSGRQFSNSRSEMNVSTLELGDSALYLCASSLGSAASGSNEQFFGPGTRLTVL.

This chain connects TRBV11-2 to TRBJ1-4, with D unclear. In germline, CDR1 is SGHAT, CDR2 FQNNGV. The V end lost 5 bases, the J end lost 8 bases, and 15 bases lay between the germline ends. This CDR3 region has 14 residues. This chain's CDR3 is CASSPADAMEKLFF. CDR3 in DNA: TGTGCCAGCAGCCCGGCGGATGCGATGGAAAAACTGTTTTTT.

This chain links TRBV12-3 or TRBV12-4 with TRBJ2-1; the D is unclear. The CDR3 is 11 residues long. V was pared by 2 bases and J by 10 bases, with 6 bases between. CDR3 bases: TGTGCCAGCAGTTTATATCTAGAGCAGTTCTTC. Amino acid sequence: CASSLYLEQFF.

Only a few counts were recorded for this clone. This chain connects TRBV7-9 to TRBJ2-3; 7 bases line up with TRBD2. From germline, CDR1 is SEHNR and CDR2 FQNEAQ (reference sequence). The CDR3 spans 15 residues. J gave up 1 base and V 1 base, and 2 bases lay outside the gene matches. The CDR3, as DNA: TGTGCCAGCAGCTTAGAGGCGGGAGGCACAGATACGCAGTATTTT. Its translation is CASSLEAGGTDTQYF.

The rearrangement joins TRBV5-4 to TRBJ1-2; 8 bases line up with TRBD1. Trimming cost V 1 base and J 3 bases; bases outside gene matches: 2. The CDR3 extends over 14 amino acids. Germline values: CDR1 SGHNT, CDR2 YYREEE (reference sequence). This chain's CDR3 is CASSLLTGDYGYTF. In nucleotides, the CDR3 is TGTGCCAGCAGCTTGTTGACAGGGGACTATGGCTACACCTTC.

The CDR3 loop reads CASSYPAGVYEQYF. The CDR3 DNA sequence: TGTGCCAGCAGTTACCCCGCAGGGGTGTACGAGCAGTACTTC. The rearrangement links TRBV6-6 to TRBJ2-7, with D possibly TRBD1 on 6 matching bases. Between the trimmed V and J ends, which lost 2 bases and 4 bases, there was a span of 12 bases. Germline loops: CDR1 MNHNY, CDR2 SVGAGI (reference sequence). CDR3 length: 14 amino acids.